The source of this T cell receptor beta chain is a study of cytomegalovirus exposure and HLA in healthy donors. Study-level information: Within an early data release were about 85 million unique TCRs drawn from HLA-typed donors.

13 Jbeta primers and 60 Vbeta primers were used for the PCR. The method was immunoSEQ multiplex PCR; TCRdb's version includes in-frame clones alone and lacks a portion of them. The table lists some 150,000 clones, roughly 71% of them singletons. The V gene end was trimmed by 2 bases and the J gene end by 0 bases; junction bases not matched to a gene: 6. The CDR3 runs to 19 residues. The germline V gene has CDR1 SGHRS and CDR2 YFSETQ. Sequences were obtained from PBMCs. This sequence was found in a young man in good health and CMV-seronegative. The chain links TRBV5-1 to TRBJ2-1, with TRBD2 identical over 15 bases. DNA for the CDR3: TGCGCCAGCAGCTTCACCGGACTAGCGGGGGGGCGCTCCTACAATGAGCAGTTCTTC. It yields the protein CASSFTGLAGGRSYNEQFF.